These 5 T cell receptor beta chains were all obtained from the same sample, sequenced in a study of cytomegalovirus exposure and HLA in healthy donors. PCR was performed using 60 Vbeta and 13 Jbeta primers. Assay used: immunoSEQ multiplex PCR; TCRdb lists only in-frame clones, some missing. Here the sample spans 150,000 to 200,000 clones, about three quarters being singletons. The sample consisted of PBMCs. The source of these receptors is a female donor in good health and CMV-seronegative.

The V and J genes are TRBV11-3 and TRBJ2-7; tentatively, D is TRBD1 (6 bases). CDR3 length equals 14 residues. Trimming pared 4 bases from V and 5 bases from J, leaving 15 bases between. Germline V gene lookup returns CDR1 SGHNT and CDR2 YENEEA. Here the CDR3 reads CASSSPGRTDEQYF. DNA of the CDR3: TGTGCCAGCAGCTCCCCCGGTAGGACAGACGAGCAGTACTTC.

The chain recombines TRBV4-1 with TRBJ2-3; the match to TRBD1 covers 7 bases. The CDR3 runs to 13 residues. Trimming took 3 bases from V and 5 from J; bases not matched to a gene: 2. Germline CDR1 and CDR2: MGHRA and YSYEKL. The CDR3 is CASSQGDRDTQYF. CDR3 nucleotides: TGCGCCAGCAGCCAGGGGGACAGAGATACGCAGTATTTT.

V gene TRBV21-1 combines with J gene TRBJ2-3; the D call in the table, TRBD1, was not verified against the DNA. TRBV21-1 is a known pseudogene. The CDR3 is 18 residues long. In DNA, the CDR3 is TGTGCCAGCAGCACTAAAATCCAGACAGGGTTTGGCACAGATACGCAGTATTTT. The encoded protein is CASSTKIQTGFGTDTQYF.

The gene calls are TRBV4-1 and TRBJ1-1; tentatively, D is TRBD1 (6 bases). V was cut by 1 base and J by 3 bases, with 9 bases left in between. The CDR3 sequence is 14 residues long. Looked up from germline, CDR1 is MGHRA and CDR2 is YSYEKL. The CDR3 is CASSQVYRDTEAFF. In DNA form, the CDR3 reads TGCGCCAGCAGCCAAGTCTACAGGGACACTGAAGCTTTCTTT.

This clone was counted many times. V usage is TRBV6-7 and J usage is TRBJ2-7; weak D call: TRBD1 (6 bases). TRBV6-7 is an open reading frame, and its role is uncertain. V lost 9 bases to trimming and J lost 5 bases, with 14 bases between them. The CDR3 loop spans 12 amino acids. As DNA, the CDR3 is TGTGCCAGTGCAGGGGAAGTGAACGAGCAGTACTTC. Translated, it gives CASAGEVNEQYF.